Each of the 32 T cell receptor beta chains below was sequenced from the same sample in a study of blood T cell repertoires in COVID-19. TCRdb keeps only in-frame clones here, not all; method: immunoSEQ multiplex PCR. This sample has hundreds of thousands of clones, with 80% to 90% found just once. The sample was PBMCs or T cells enriched from blood (not recorded which). The receptors originated from a man between 25 and 39 years old who had recovered from COVID-19.

The chain joins TRBV7-3 to TRBJ2-1; 10 nucleotides align to TRBD1. Per the germline V gene, CDR1 is SGHTA and CDR2 is FQGTGA. The CDR3 covers 15 residues. Losses at the gene ends were 5 bases for V and 7 bases for J; bases not matched to a gene: 8. The CDR3 here is CASSRNGDRGNEQFF. DNA of the CDR3: TGTGCCAGCAGCAGAAACGGGGACAGGGGTAATGAGCAGTTCTTC. Looking up the rest from reference TRBV7-3 and TRBJ2-1 gives the full variable domain: GAGVSQTPSNKVTEKGKYVELRCDPISGHTALYWYRQSLGQGPEFLIYFQGTGAADDSGLPNDRFFAVRPEGSVSTLKIQRTERGDSAVYLCASSRNGDRGNEQFFGPGTRLTVL.

The V gene is TRBV3-1 (or the pseudogene TRBV3-2), the J gene TRBJ1-2, with D uncertain. V shed 0 bases and J shed 3 bases, with 8 bases lying between them. Germline CDR1 is LGHDT and CDR2 is YNNKEL (reference sequence). The CDR3 runs to 14 residues. The CDR3: CASSQDRHDYGYTF. In DNA form, the CDR3 reads TGTGCCAGCAGCCAAGACAGGCACGACTATGGCTACACCTTC.

The chain employs TRBV27 and TRBJ2-7; TRBD2 is a possible D gene (5 bases). In germline, CDR1 is MNHEY, CDR2 SMNVEV (reference sequence). CDR3 length: 14 amino acids. V was trimmed by 5 bases and J by 1 base, leaving 12 bases between them. CDR3 nucleotide sequence: TGTGCCAGCAGTAGAACGGGAATTTCCTACGAGCAGTACTTC. Its translation: CASSRTGISYEQYF.

This clone has just one count. V and J are TRBV19 and TRBJ1-5; D ambiguous. V lost 7 bases, J lost 11 bases, and 18 bases lay in between. Germline CDR1 is LNHDA and CDR2 is SQIVND (reference sequence). The length of the CDR3 is 13 residues. The CDR3 loop reads CASTSQDSSAQHF. In DNA form, the CDR3 reads TGTGCCAGTACGAGTCAGGATTCATCAGCCCAGCATTTT.

V and J are TRBV7-7 and TRBJ2-7; no clear D gene. Germline V gene lookup returns CDR1 SSHAT and CDR2 FNYEAQ (reference sequence). V was trimmed by 4 bases and J by 8 bases, leaving 18 bases between them. The CDR3 is 14 residues long. CDR3 DNA: TGTGCCAGCAGCTCCCCAGCGCAAATTCTCCAGCAGTACTTC. It yields the protein CASSSPAQILQQYF.

This chain links TRBV27 with TRBJ2-7, with 13 bases that match TRBD2. CDR3 length: 14 amino acids. J was trimmed by 2 bases and V by 9 bases; bases with no gene match: 4. Germline lookup yields CDR1 MNHEY and CDR2 SMNVEV (reference sequence). The CDR3 DNA reads as TGTGCCAGTTGGACTAGCGGGAGCCCCTACGAGCAGTACTTC. It specifies CASWTSGSPYEQYF.

The chain links TRBV19 to TRBJ2-1; 10 bases map to TRBD2. The CDR3 is 16 amino acids. With V trimmed by 4 bases and J by 2 bases, 5 bases remained unmatched. Germline assignment: CDR1 LNHDA and CDR2 SQIVND (reference sequence). CDR3 nucleotide sequence: TGTGCCAGTAGTACCGCAGCGGGAGGGCCCTACAATGAGCAGTTCTTC. This encodes CASSTAAGGPYNEQFF.

The V call is TRBV5-1, the J call TRBJ2-3, with D perhaps matching TRBD1 (6 bases). V lost 2 bases to trimming and J lost 2 bases, with 15 bases between them. The CDR3 loop spans 16 amino acids. Looked up from germline, CDR1 is SGHRS and CDR2 is YFSETQ. The CDR3 sequence is CASSLGGTTPTDTQYF. The CDR3 DNA sequence: TGCGCCAGCAGCTTAGGGGGAACCACTCCCACAGATACGCAGTATTTT.

The chain joins TRBV5-1 to TRBJ1-1, with a weak D call TRBD1 (6 bases). Looked up from germline, CDR1 is SGHRS and CDR2 is YFSETQ. V lost 1 base and J 4 bases, leaving 14 bases between the germline ends. The CDR3 is 15 residues long. CDR3 sequence (DNA): TGCGCCAGCAGCTTGTTGACAGGCGTCGGCACTGAAGCTTTCTTT. Translation: CASSLLTGVGTEAFF.

This clone was counted once. The rearrangement joins TRBV4-1 to TRBJ2-7; a possible D gene is TRBD2 (6 bases). The germline V gene encodes CDR1 MGHRA and CDR2 YSYEKL. This CDR3 has 15 residues. Trimming took 0 bases from V and 2 from J, leaving 11 bases between them. This CDR3 is CASSQDGGLPYEQYF. DNA for the CDR3: TGCGCCAGCAGCCAAGATGGGGGGTTACCCTACGAGCAGTACTTC.

This clone was recorded once. The V and J genes are TRBV6-6 and TRBJ2-5, with no clear D. With 6 bases removed from V and 1 base from J, the gap between germline ends came to 9 bases. The germline V gene encodes CDR1 MNHNY and CDR2 SVGAGI (reference sequence). CDR3 length: 13 amino acids. In DNA, the CDR3 is TGTGCCAGCAGGCAAACTACCCAAGAGACCCAGTACTTC. Protein product: CASRQTTQETQYF.

The CDR3 reads CASSSNRGLHTEAFF. The CDR3 bases are TGTGCCAGCAGCTCAAACAGGGGGCTTCACACTGAAGCTTTCTTT. The chain employs TRBV5-6 and TRBJ1-1; 9 nucleotides line up with TRBD1. The CDR3 is 15 amino acids. The germline CDR1 and CDR2 sequences are SGHDT and YYEEEE. The J segment lost 3 bases and the V segment lost 3 bases, leaving 6 bases of the junction unmatched.

This sequence joins TRBV5-5 and TRBJ2-2; 9 bases align to TRBD1. CDR1 SGHKS and CDR2 YYEKEE come from the germline V gene (reference sequence). This CDR3 region has 15 residues. The J segment lost 3 bases and the V segment lost 6 bases, leaving 6 bases of the junction unmatched. The CDR3 region has the DNA TGTGCCAGCATCTTAAGGGACAGGGACACCGGGGAGCTGTTTTTT. Its protein product is CASILRDRDTGELFF.

The rearrangement joins TRBV19 to TRBJ1-5, with D tentatively TRBD1 (6 bases). Germline CDR1 and CDR2: LNHDA and SQIVND (reference sequence). Deletions cut 8 bases from V and 5 bases from J, with 19 bases between. The CDR3 has 15 amino acids. The CDR3 sequence: CASWRSQGWDQPQHF. The CDR3 DNA reads TGTGCCAGTTGGCGGTCCCAGGGGTGGGATCAGCCCCAGCATTTT.

CDR3 in DNA: TGTGCCAGCAGCTTAGGAGGGGGGGTGGCGTACAATGAGCAGTTCTTC. Translated, it gives CASSLGGGVAYNEQFF. V gene TRBV11-3 combines with J gene TRBJ2-1, with a weak D call TRBD2 (7 bases). The CDR3 consists of 16 residues. Trimming left V 1 base short and J 4 bases short, with 14 bases between. The germline V gene has CDR1 SGHNT and CDR2 YENEEA.

The J gene is TRBJ1-6, the V gene TRBV7-9, with a tentative D call TRBD1 (5 bases). The CDR3 loop spans 12 amino acids. Per germline, CDR1 SEHNR and CDR2 FQNEAQ (reference sequence). V lost 5 bases to trimming and J lost 8 bases, with 7 bases between them. The CDR3 DNA reads as TGTGCCAGCAGCCAAGGGGATTCACCCCTCCACTTT. Translated, it gives CASSQGDSPLHF.

The genes are TRBV28 and TRBJ1-5; no reliable D call. The CDR3 is 12 amino acids. V was shortened by 7 bases and J by 5 bases, with 9 bases between the two germline ends. Germline CDR1 and CDR2: MDHEN and SYDVKM. The CDR3 protein is CASTGFYQPQHF. The CDR3 DNA reads as TGTGCCAGCACCGGGTTTTATCAGCCCCAGCATTTT.

The J gene is TRBJ1-1, the V gene TRBV29-1; the D gene is possibly TRBD1 (6 bases). The CDR3 is 13 residues long. Germline CDR1 is SQVTM and CDR2 is ANQGSEA. V was shortened by 5 bases and J by 4 bases, with 14 bases between the two germline ends. In DNA, the CDR3 is TGCAGCGTTACACAGGGTTTGGGCACTGAAGCTTTCTTT. This gives the protein CSVTQGLGTEAFF.

The chain links TRBV3-1 (or the pseudogene TRBV3-2) to TRBJ2-7; D perhaps matches TRBD2 (6 bases). In germline, CDR1 is LGHDT, CDR2 YNNKEL (reference sequence). The CDR3 consists of 12 residues. The V end lost 2 bases, the J end lost 7 bases, and 9 bases lay between the germline ends. This CDR3 reads CASSQIREEQYF. The CDR3 nucleotides are TGTGCCAGCAGCCAAATTCGGGAGGAGCAGTACTTC.

This chain joins TRBV2 and TRBJ1-2; perhaps TRBD1 as D (5 bases). V was cut by 6 bases and J by 3 bases, with 8 bases left in between. The CDR3 sequence is 12 residues long. Looked up from germline, CDR1 is SNHLY and CDR2 is FYNNEI. The CDR3, as DNA: TGTGCCAGCAGGGGGCAGGACTATGGCTACACCTTC. Protein product: CASRGQDYGYTF.

The rearrangement links TRBV28 to TRBJ2-1; 8 positions match TRBD2. Germline CDR1 is MDHEN and CDR2 is SYDVKM. The CDR3 is made up of 15 amino acids. V trimming: 7 bases; J trimming: 5 bases; junction bases outside the gene matches: 10. The CDR3: CASIPGAGANNEQFF. CDR3 DNA: TGTGCCAGCATCCCCGGAGCGGGAGCGAACAATGAGCAGTTCTTC.

This rearrangement joins TRBV5-1 to TRBJ2-1, with 15 bases matching TRBD2. Trimming cost V 2 bases and J 9 bases; bases outside gene matches: 6. The germline V gene encodes CDR1 SGHRS and CDR2 YFSETQ. The CDR3 spans 16 residues. The CDR3 here is CASSFEGTSGGIEQFF. The CDR3 DNA sequence: TGCGCCAGCAGCTTCGAGGGGACTAGCGGGGGGATTGAGCAGTTCTTC.

V is TRBV12-5 and J is TRBJ2-3; 8 bases align to TRBD2. The germline gives CDR1 LGHNT, CDR2 FRNRAP. Trimming cost V 0 bases and J 1 base; bases outside gene matches: 6. CDR3 size: 17 residues. The CDR3 loop is CASGLVISGEGTDTQYF. The DNA for the CDR3 is TGTGCTAGTGGTTTGGTCATTAGCGGGGAGGGCACAGATACGCAGTATTTT. Looking up the rest from reference TRBV12-5 and TRBJ2-3 gives the full variable domain: DARVTQTPRHKVTEMGQEVTMRCQPILGHNTVFWYRQTMMQGLELLAYFRNRAPLDDSGMPKDRFSAEMPDATLATLKIQPSEPRDSAVYFCASGLVISGEGTDTQYFGPGTRLTVL.

This clone occurred once. The V and J genes are TRBV9 and TRBJ2-7; TRBD2 is a possible D gene (6 bases). V lost 2 bases and J lost 4, with 10 bases in between. Germline V gives CDR1 SGDLS, CDR2 YYNGEE. The CDR3 covers 13 residues. The CDR3 region is CASSVGGEYEQYF. The CDR3 bases are TGTGCCAGCAGCGTCGGGGGAGAGTACGAGCAGTACTTC. The entire variable domain, with the rest obtained from reference TRBV9 and TRBJ2-7, is as follows: DSGVTQTPKHLITATGQRVTLRCSPRSGDLSVYWYQQSLDQGLQFLIQYYNGEERAKGNILERFSAQQFPDLHSELNLSSLELGDSALYFCASSVGGEYEQYFGPGTRLTVT.

This chain links TRBV18 with TRBJ1-2; 7 bases line up with TRBD1. Germline trimming cut 6 bases from V and 3 bases from J; bases unmatched to any gene: 10. There are 15 residues in the CDR3. Germline V lookup: CDR1 KGHSH, CDR2 LQKENI. This CDR3 reads CASSIYRGSDYGYTF. CDR3 coding DNA: TGTGCCAGCTCGATCTACAGGGGATCAGACTATGGCTACACCTTC.

The V gene is TRBV29-1, the J gene TRBJ2-1, with D possibly being TRBD2 (5 bases). Germline loops: CDR1 SQVTM, CDR2 ANQGSEA. This CDR3 has 10 residues. CDR3 in DNA: TGCATCCCACCCGGGGTTGAGCAGTTCTTC. This codes for CIPPGVEQFF.

DNA for the CDR3: TGTGCCAGCAGCCCCGCCCCTCGCGGGAGCACAGATACGCAGTATTTT. Encoded protein: CASSPAPRGSTDTQYF. This rearrangement joins TRBV13 to TRBJ2-3; possible D gene TRBD2, 5 bases. The CDR3 runs 16 residues. Per the germline V gene, CDR1 is PRHDT and CDR2 is FYEKMQ (reference sequence). V lost 5 bases, J lost 0 bases, and 15 bases lay in between.

This chain uses TRBV27 with TRBJ1-6; 9 positions match TRBD1. The length of the CDR3 is 17 residues. Unmatched junction bases numbered 10, after V lost 4 bases and J lost 6 bases. Germline assignment: CDR1 MNHEY and CDR2 SMNVEV (reference sequence). The CDR3 coding sequence is TGTGCCAGCAGTTCGCGCATAGGGACAGGGTCTAATTCACCCCTCCACTTT. Its translation is CASSSRIGTGSNSPLHF.

CDR3 DNA: TGCGCCAGCAGCTTGGCCGGAGCATCAGATACGCAGTATTTT. Protein: CASSLAGASDTQYF. The rearrangement joins TRBV5-1 to TRBJ2-3; D not resolved. CDR1 is SGHRS and CDR2 is YFSETQ in the germline V gene. CDR3 length: 14 residues. Trimming took off 0 bases at V and 4 bases at J, with 9 bases between the two ends.

CDR3 protein: CASSSPLRGTEAFF. In nucleotides, the CDR3 is TGTGCCAGCAGTTCTCCACTCAGGGGCACTGAAGCTTTCTTT. This chain links TRBV27 with TRBJ1-1; TRBD1 is a possible D gene (6 bases). V was trimmed by 4 bases and J by 4 bases, leaving 13 bases between them. This CDR3 is 14 amino acids long. The germline V gene encodes CDR1 MNHEY and CDR2 SMNVEV (reference sequence).

The J gene is TRBJ2-7, the V gene TRBV25-1; D may be TRBD2 (5 bases). This CDR3 comprises 15 residues. Deletions cut 4 bases from V and 3 bases from J, with 16 bases between. The germline gives CDR1 MGHDK, CDR2 SYGVNS. The CDR3 sequence is CASSGTWYGDYEQYF. In nucleotides, the CDR3 is TGTGCCAGCAGTGGAACCTGGTACGGGGACTACGAGCAGTACTTC.

The chain has TRBV9 and TRBJ2-7; tentative D call: TRBD1 (6 bases). V dropped 3 bases and J dropped 6 bases, with 16 bases sitting between them. CDR3 size: 14 residues. In germline, CDR1 is SGDLS, CDR2 YYNGEE. The CDR3 bases are TGTGCCAGCAGCGGTGTCCAGGGGATCAGCGAGCAGTACTTC. Protein: CASSGVQGISEQYF. The complete variable domain, with remaining parts taken from reference TRBV9 and TRBJ2-7, reads DSGVTQTPKHLITATGQRVTLRCSPRSGDLSVYWYQQSLDQGLQFLIQYYNGEERAKGNILERFSAQQFPDLHSELNLSSLELGDSALYFCASSGVQGISEQYFGPGTRLTVT.